This T cell receptor beta chain was documented in a study of tumor-infiltrating lymphocytes in primary liver carcinoma. In the study overall: In every tissue type, samples returned a similar yield of roughly 3.65 to 8 million productive TCRbeta reads.

About this clonotype: Its specificity is unknown.

Total RNA amounting to approximately 460 ng was the source from which TCR beta cDNA was made with a constant-region primer. For TCR beta, libraries were produced by three nested multiplex PCR rounds using slightly modified ARM-PCR. The first two PCR rounds, roughly 10 cycles each, used TRBV1-TRBV30 forward primers and a C-beta reverse primer. TCRdb re-derived calls from the multiplex PCR reads in MiXCR, one entry per CDR3 protein. The sample consists of almost 200,000 distinct CDR3 sequences, less than 70% of them appearing once. Per the germline V gene, CDR1 is SGHAT and CDR2 is FQNNGV. The germline V and J ends were trimmed by 9 bases and 4 bases, with 19 bases remaining between them. The CDR3 is 15 residues long. Alongside blood RNA obtained from unsorted whole blood, germline DNA was also extracted. Points from the study as a whole: Tumor region pairs showed greater overlap than either tumor-adjacent or tumor-blood pairs did. Tumors had a significantly higher top-250-clone fraction than blood (p = 0.039).

This chain uses TRBV11-2 with TRBJ2-1; no definite D call. The sample comprised peripheral blood. The receptor comes from a woman in her fifties or sixties with primary liver carcinoma and hepatitis B virus infection. The DNA for the CDR3 is TGTGCCAGTTGCTTAGTGGCCCTGCGGTACAATGAGCAGTTCTTC. It yields the protein CASCLVALRYNEQFF.